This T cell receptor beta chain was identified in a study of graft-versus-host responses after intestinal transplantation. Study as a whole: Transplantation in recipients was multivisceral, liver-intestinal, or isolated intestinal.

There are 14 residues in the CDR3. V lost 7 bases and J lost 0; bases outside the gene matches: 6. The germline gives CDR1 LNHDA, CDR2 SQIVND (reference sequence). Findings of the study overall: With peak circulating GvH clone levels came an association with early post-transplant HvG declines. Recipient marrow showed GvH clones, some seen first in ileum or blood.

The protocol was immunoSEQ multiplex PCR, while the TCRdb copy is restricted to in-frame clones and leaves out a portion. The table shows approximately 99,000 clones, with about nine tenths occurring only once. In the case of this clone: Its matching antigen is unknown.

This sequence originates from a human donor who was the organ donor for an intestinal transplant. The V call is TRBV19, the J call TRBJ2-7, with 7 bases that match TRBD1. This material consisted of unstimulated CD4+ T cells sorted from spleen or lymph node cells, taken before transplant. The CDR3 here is CASNRGGSSYEQYF. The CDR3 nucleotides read TGTGCCAGTAACAGGGGTGGGAGCTCCTACGAGCAGTACTTC.